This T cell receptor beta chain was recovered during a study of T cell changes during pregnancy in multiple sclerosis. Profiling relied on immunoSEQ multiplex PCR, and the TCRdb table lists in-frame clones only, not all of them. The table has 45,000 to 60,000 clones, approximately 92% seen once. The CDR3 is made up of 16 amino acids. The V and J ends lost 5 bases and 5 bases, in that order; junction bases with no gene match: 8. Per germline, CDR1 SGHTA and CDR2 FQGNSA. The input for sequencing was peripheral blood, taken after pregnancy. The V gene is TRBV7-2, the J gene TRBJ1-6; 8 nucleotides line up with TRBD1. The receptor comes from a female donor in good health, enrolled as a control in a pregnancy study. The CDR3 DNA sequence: TGTGCCAGCAGCCGAGGACAGGGTTTAAATAATTCACCCCTCCACTTT. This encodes CASSRGQGLNNSPLHF.